The 20 T cell receptor beta chains presented below share a single source sample, sequenced in a study of T cell repertoires in cytomegalovirus infection. Via MiXCR, TCRdb re-called the reads, giving one row per CDR3 protein. The sample holds around 120,000 distinct CDR3 sequences, approximately 8.8% seen once. Sequencing was done on a sample of PBMCs. These receptors all come from a human donor in good health (CMV status not recorded). Some clones in this sample may be carry-over from other donors' samples.

This clonotype was detected many times. V and J are TRBV6-6 and TRBJ2-5, with 8 bases aligning to TRBD1. Looked up from germline, CDR1 is MNHNY and CDR2 is SVGAGI (reference sequence). CDR3 size: 17 residues. The V segment lost 0 bases and the J segment 1 base; nucleotides outside the gene matches: 7. CDR3 in DNA: TGTGCCAGCAGTTACTCGAGGGACAGGAGCGTCCAAGAGACCCAGTACTTC. As protein: CASSYSRDRSVQETQYF.

This clonotype was counted a few times. The chain employs TRBV5-1 and TRBJ2-3, with unresolved D. This CDR3 comprises 13 residues. From germline, CDR1 is SGHRS and CDR2 YFSETQ. V lost 2 bases and J 3 bases, leaving 7 bases between the germline ends. The CDR3 region is CASSLDQTDTQYF. CDR3 bases: TGCGCCAGCAGCTTAGATCAGACAGATACGCAGTATTTT.

This clonotype was counted ten times or more. The chain has TRBV15 and TRBJ2-6, with D uncertain. Germline V gene data show CDR1 as LNHNV and CDR2 as YYDKDF (reference sequence). Trimming took off 0 bases at V and 0 bases at J, with 6 bases between the two ends. This CDR3 is 16 amino acids long. In DNA form, the CDR3 reads TGTGCCACCAGCAGAGATTCTGGCTCTGGGGCCAACGTCCTGACTTTC. Encoded protein: CATSRDSGSGANVLTF.

The chain uses TRBV7-9 and TRBJ2-2; 8 bases agree with TRBD1. CDR1 and CDR2 (germline): SEHNR, FQNEAQ (reference sequence). This CDR3 region has 18 residues. The trim removed 7 bases at V and 2 bases at J, leaving 15 bases unmatched. The DNA of the CDR3 is TGTGCCAGCAACCGACCGGGACAGGCAGACATAAACACCGGGGAGCTGTTTTTT. Protein product: CASNRPGQADINTGELFF.

The table lists this clonotype with many counts. The chain has TRBV6-6 and TRBJ1-3; D is uncertain. V was trimmed by 6 bases and J by 4 bases, leaving 10 bases between them. CDR1 is MNHNY and CDR2 is SVGAGI in the germline V gene (reference sequence). CDR3 length equals 13 residues. Written as DNA, the CDR3 is TGTGCCAGCAGCTCCCTGGGGGGAAACACCATATATTTT. Its translation: CASSSLGGNTIYF.

This clonotype was picked up many times. This rearrangement joins TRBV15 to TRBJ2-7; D is perhaps TRBD1 (6 bases). Looked up from germline, CDR1 is LNHNV and CDR2 is YYDKDF (reference sequence). Trimming took 4 bases from V and 1 from J, leaving 11 bases between them. This CDR3 contains 14 residues. Here the CDR3 reads CATSTPGDSYEQYF. The CDR3 DNA sequence: TGTGCCACCAGCACCCCAGGGGATTCCTACGAGCAGTACTTC.

This chain uses TRBV12-3 or TRBV12-4 with TRBJ2-7; D might be TRBD2 (5 bases). V lost 5 bases and J lost 7, with 18 bases in between. This CDR3 contains 14 residues. The CDR3 nucleotides are TGTGCCAGCAGTCCCGGACTGAGTTTTGATGAGCAGTACTTC. It is translated as CASSPGLSFDEQYF.

This clonotype appeared many times. The J gene is TRBJ2-1, the V gene TRBV2; 8 nucleotides agree with TRBD1. The V and J ends lost 6 bases and 5 bases, in that order; junction bases with no gene match: 9. The CDR3 runs 15 residues. Germline CDR1 is SNHLY and CDR2 is FYNNEI. CDR3 nucleotides: TGTGCCAGCAGGGCGGACAGGGTAGGCAACAATGAGCAGTTCTTC. Its translation: CASRADRVGNNEQFF.

This clonotype has at least ten counts. The V call is TRBV28, the J call TRBJ2-1; D unclear. Trimming removed 5 bases from V and 5 bases from J, with 16 bases in between. The CDR3 totals 15 residues. Germline-derived CDR1 and CDR2 are MDHEN and SYDVKM. The CDR3 sequence is CASSTQVATNNEQFF. The CDR3 DNA reads TGTGCCAGCAGTACCCAGGTGGCGACCAACAATGAGCAGTTCTTC.

The gene calls are TRBV20-1 and TRBJ2-4, with D possibly matching TRBD1 (7 bases). Trimming removed 8 bases at V and 9 bases at J, with 23 bases between. The CDR3 covers 14 residues. Germline V gives CDR1 DFQATT, CDR2 SNEGSKA (reference sequence). CDR3 residues: CSKAETGVEGIQYF. For the CDR3, the DNA is TGCAGTAAGGCCGAAACAGGGGTGGAGGGCATTCAGTACTTC.

This clonotype was seen ten or more times. The chain links TRBV29-1 to TRBJ2-1; a possible D gene is TRBD1 (5 bases). CDR1 is SQVTM and CDR2 is ANQGSEA in the germline V gene. V was pared by 4 bases and J by 6 bases, with 10 bases between. There are 12 residues in the CDR3. The CDR3 region is CSVVFRVNEQFF. In nucleotides, the CDR3 is TGCAGCGTTGTGTTCAGGGTCAATGAGCAGTTCTTC.

This clonotype was seen many times. The chain carries TRBV7-8 and TRBJ2-5; TRBD1 agrees at 8 bases. CDR1 and CDR2 (germline): SGHVS, FQNEAQ. The CDR3 is made up of 13 amino acids. With V trimmed by 6 bases and J by 5 bases, 5 bases remained unmatched. The CDR3 reads CASRSGGDETQYF. The CDR3 DNA sequence: TGTGCCAGCAGGTCAGGGGGCGACGAGACCCAGTACTTC.

The table lists this clonotype with a few counts. The V and J genes are TRBV2 and TRBJ1-5; perhaps TRBD1 as D (5 bases). Germline V gives CDR1 SNHLY, CDR2 FYNNEI. Deletions cut 6 bases from V and 1 base from J, with 10 bases between. CDR3 length equals 14 residues. CDR3 protein: CASSGEGSNQPQHF. Here the CDR3 DNA reads TGTGCCAGCAGCGGGGAGGGGAGCAATCAGCCCCAGCATTTT.

This clonotype qualifies as medium-sized (0.01 to 0.1%). The chain employs TRBV12-3 or TRBV12-4 and TRBJ2-3; 8 bases map to TRBD2. The CDR3 contains 16 residues. The ends lost 5 bases at V and 2 bases at J; junction bases unmatched: 9. CDR3 sequence: CASSPREGHNTDTQYF. As DNA, the CDR3 is TGTGCCAGCAGTCCCCGGGAGGGACACAACACAGATACGCAGTATTTT.

This clonotype was seen only a few times. The chain carries TRBV5-1 and TRBJ1-6; no clear D gene. Trimming left V 5 bases short and J 5 bases short, with 5 bases between. The CDR3 extends over 12 amino acids. CDR1 and CDR2 (germline): SGHRS, YFSETQ. CDR3 in amino acids: CASREDNSPLHF. The CDR3 coding sequence is TGCGCCAGCAGGGAAGATAATTCACCCCTCCACTTT.

This clonotype has ten or more counts. The J gene is TRBJ2-7, the V gene TRBV10-3; D assignment may be TRBD1 or TRBD2 (5 bases each). Germline V gives CDR1 ENHRY, CDR2 SYGVKD. CDR3 size: 13 residues. Trimming took 11 bases from V and 5 from J, leaving 19 bases between them. The CDR3 is CAAWDVLVHEQYF. The DNA for the CDR3 is TGTGCCGCTTGGGACGTACTGGTTCACGAGCAGTACTTC.

This clonotype was detected many times. The chain couples TRBV5-6 to TRBJ2-1; 8 bases align to TRBD2. Unmatched junction bases numbered 10, after V lost 6 bases and J lost 2 bases. CDR1 is SGHDT and CDR2 is YYEEEE in the germline V gene. This CDR3 region has 16 residues. CDR3 nucleotide sequence: TGTGCCAGCATCAAACAGACGGGACTAGCCTACAATGAGCAGTTCTTC. Translated, it gives CASIKQTGLAYNEQFF. Filled out from reference TRBV5-6 and TRBJ2-1, the complete variable domain reads DAGVTQSPTHLIKTRGQQVTLRCSPKSGHDTVSWYQQALGQGPQFIFQYYEEEERQRGNFPDRFSGHQFPNYSSELNVNALLLGDSALYLCASIKQTGLAYNEQFFGPGTRLTVL.

In this sample, this clonotype turned up many times. J is TRBJ2-7 and V is TRBV7-9; D could derive from TRBD1 or TRBD2 (6 bases each). The V gene lost 2 bases and the J gene lost 6 bases, with 11 bases spanning the gap. Germline lookup yields CDR1 SEHNR and CDR2 FQNEAQ (reference sequence). The CDR3 runs to 13 residues. This chain's CDR3 is CASSLQGGGEQYF. The CDR3 DNA follows: TGTGCCAGCAGCTTACAAGGGGGAGGCGAGCAGTACTTC.

This clonotype was seen repeatedly, ten times or more. The genes are TRBV2 and TRBJ1-1; D gene ambiguous. The ends were cut back, 3 bases at V and 1 base at J, with 9 bases in the middle. Per the germline V gene, CDR1 is SNHLY and CDR2 is FYNNEI. The CDR3 runs to 14 residues. The CDR3 reads CASSDRFRNTEAFF. The DNA of the CDR3 is TGTGCCAGCAGTGACCGATTCCGGAACACTGAAGCTTTCTTT.

This clonotype was counted many times. The chain has TRBV28 and TRBJ2-3; D unresolved. The V end was cut by 6 bases, the J end by 4 bases, with 8 bases between. The CDR3 runs 12 residues. Germline values: CDR1 MDHEN, CDR2 SYDVKM. The CDR3 loop is CASREAADTQYF. The CDR3 nucleotides read TGTGCCAGCAGAGAGGCGGCAGATACGCAGTATTTT.